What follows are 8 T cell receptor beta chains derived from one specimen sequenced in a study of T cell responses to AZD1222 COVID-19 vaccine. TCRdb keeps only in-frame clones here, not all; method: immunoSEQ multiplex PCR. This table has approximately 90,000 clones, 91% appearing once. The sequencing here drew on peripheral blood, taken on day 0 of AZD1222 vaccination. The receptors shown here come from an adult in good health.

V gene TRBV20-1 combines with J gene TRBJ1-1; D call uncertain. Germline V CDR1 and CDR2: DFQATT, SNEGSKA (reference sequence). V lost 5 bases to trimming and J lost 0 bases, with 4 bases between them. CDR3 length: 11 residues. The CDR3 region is CSALLNTEAFF. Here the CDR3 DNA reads TGCAGTGCTCTCCTGAACACTGAAGCTTTCTTT.

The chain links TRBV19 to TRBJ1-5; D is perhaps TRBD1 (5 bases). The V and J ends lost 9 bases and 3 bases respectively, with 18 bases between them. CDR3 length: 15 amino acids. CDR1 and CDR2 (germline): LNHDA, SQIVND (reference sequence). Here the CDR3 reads CASKRIGTDNQPQHF. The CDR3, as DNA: TGTGCCAGCAAAAGAATTGGGACGGACAATCAGCCCCAGCATTTT.

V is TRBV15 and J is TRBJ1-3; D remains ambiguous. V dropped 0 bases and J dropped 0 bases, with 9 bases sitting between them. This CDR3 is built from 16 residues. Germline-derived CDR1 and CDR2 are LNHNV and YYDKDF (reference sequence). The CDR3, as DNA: TGTGCCACCAGCAGAGACCCACTCGGCTCTGGAAACACCATATATTTT. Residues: CATSRDPLGSGNTIYF. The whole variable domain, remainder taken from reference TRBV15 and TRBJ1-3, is DAMVIQNPRYQVTQFGKPVTLSCSQTLNHNVMYWYQQKSSQAPKLLFHYYDKDFNNEADTPDNFQSRRPNTSFCFLDIRSPGLGDTAMYLCATSRDPLGSGNTIYFGEGSWLTVV.

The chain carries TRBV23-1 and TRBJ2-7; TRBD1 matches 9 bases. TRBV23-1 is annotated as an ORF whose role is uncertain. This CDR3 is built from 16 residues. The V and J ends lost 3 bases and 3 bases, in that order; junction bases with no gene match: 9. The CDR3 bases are TGCGCCAGCAGTCAGTCCGGACAGGGGCCTAACTACGAGCAGTACTTC. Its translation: CASSQSGQGPNYEQYF.

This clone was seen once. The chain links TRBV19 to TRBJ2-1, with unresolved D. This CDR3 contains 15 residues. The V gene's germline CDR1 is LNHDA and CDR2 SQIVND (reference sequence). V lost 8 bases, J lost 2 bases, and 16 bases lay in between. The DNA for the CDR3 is TGTGCCAGTGCCGGCGCCCCGAGGACCTACAATGAGCAGTTCTTC. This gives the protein CASAGAPRTYNEQFF.

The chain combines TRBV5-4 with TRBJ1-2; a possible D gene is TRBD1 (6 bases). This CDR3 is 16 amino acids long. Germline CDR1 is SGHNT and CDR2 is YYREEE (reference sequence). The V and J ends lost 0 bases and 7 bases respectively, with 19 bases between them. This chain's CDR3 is CASSLGQVPEVGGYTF. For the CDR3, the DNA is TGTGCCAGCAGCTTGGGACAGGTTCCTGAGGTGGGTGGCTACACCTTC.

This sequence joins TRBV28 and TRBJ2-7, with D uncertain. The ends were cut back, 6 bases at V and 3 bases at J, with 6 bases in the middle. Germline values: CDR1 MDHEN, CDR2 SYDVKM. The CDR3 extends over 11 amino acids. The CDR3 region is CASSSNYEQYF. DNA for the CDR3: TGTGCCAGCAGCTCCAACTACGAGCAGTACTTC.

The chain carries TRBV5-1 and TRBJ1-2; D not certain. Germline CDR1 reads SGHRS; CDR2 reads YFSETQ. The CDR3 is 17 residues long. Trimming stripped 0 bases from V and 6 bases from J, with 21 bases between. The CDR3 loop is CASSLAWASLKLDGYTF. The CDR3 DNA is TGCGCCAGCAGCTTGGCCTGGGCCTCCCTAAAGCTGGATGGCTACACCTTC.